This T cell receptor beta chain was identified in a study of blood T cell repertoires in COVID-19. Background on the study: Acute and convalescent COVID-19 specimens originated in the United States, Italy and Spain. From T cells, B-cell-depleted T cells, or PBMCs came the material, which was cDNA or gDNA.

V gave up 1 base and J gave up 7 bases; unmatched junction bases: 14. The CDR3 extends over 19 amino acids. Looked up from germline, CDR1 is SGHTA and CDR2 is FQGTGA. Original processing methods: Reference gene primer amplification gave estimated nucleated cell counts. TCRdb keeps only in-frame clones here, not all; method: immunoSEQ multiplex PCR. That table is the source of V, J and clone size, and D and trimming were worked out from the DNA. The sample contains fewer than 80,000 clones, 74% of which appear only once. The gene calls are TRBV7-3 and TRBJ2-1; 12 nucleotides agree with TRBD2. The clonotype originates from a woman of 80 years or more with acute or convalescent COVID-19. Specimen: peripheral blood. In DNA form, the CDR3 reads TGTGCCAGCAGCTTAAATGGCAGGAGTCCTAGCGGGAGGGGGAATGAGCAGTTCTTC. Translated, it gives CASSLNGRSPSGRGNEQFF. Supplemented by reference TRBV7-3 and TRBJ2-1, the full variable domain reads GAGVSQTPSNKVTEKGKYVELRCDPISGHTALYWYRQSLGQGPEFLIYFQGTGAADDSGLPNDRFFAVRPEGSVSTLKIQRTERGDSAVYLCASSLNGRSPSGRGNEQFFGPGTRLTVL.